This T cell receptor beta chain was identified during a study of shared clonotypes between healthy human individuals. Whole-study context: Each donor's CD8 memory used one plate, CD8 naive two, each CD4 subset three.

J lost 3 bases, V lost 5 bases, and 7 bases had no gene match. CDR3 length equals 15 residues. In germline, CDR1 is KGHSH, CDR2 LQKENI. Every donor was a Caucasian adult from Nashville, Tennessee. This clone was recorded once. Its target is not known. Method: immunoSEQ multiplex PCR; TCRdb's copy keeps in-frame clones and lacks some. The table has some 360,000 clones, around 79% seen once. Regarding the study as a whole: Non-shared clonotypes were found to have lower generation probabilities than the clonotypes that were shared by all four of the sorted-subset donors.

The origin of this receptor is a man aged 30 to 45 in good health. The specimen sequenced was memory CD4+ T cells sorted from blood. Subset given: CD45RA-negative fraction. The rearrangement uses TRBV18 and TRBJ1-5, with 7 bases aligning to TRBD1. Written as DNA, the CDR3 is TGTGCCAGCTCAGCTAGACAGGGCGCCAATCAGCCCCAGCATTTT. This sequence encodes CASSARQGANQPQHF.